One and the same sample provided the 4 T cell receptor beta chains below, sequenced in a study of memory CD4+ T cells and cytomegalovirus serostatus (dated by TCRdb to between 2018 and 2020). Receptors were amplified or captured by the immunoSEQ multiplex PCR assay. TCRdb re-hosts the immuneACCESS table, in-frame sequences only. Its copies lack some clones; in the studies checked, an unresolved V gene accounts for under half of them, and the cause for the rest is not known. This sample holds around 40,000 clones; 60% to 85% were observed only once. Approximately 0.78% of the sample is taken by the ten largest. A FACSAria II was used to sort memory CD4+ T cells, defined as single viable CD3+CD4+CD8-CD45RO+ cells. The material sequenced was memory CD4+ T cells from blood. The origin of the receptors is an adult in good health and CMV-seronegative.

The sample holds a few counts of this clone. CDR3 coding DNA: TGTGCCTGGATCCAGGACAGGGGGTTCCCTGGAAACACCATATATTTT. This codes for CAWIQDRGFPGNTIYF. The V gene is TRBV30, the J gene TRBJ1-3; 10 nucleotides align to TRBD1. This CDR3 contains 16 residues. Germline CDR1 GTSNPN, CDR2 SVGIG (reference sequence). Trimming at V came to 4 bases and at J to 2 bases, leaving 8 bases not matched to a gene. Full variable domain (outside the CDR3, taken from reference TRBV30 and TRBJ1-3): SQTIHQWPATLVQPVGSPLSLECTVEGTSNPNLYWYRQAAGRGLQLLFYSVGIGQISSEVPQNLSASRPQDRQFILSSKKLLLSDSGFYLCAWIQDRGFPGNTIYFGEGSWLTVV.

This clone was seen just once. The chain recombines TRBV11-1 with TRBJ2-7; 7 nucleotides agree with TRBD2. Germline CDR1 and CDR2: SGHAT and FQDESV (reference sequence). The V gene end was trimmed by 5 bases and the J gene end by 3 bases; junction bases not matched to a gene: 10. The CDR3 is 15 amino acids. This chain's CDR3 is CASSPEGSGGYEQYF. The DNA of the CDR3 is TGTGCCAGCAGCCCTGAGGGGTCGGGGGGCTACGAGCAGTACTTC.

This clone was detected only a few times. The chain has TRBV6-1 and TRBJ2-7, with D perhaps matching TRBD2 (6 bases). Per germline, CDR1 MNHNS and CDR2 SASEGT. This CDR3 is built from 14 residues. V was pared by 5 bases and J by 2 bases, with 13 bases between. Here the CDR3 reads CASSLRLGTYEQYF. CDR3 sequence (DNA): TGTGCCAGCAGTCTCCGACTAGGAACCTACGAGCAGTACTTC.

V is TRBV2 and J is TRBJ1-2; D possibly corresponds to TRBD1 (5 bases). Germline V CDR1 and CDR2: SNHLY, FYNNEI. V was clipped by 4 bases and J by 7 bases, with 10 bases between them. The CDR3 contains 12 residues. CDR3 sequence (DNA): TGTGCCAGCAGTGGGACCGGGGGTGGCTACACCTTC. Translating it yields CASSGTGGGYTF. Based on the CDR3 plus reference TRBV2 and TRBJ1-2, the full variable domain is EPEVTQTPSHQVTQMGQEVILRCVPISNHLYFYWYRQILGQKVEFLVSFYNNEISEKSEIFDDQFSVERPDGSNFTLKIRSTKLEDSAMYFCASSGTGGGYTFGSGTRLTVV.